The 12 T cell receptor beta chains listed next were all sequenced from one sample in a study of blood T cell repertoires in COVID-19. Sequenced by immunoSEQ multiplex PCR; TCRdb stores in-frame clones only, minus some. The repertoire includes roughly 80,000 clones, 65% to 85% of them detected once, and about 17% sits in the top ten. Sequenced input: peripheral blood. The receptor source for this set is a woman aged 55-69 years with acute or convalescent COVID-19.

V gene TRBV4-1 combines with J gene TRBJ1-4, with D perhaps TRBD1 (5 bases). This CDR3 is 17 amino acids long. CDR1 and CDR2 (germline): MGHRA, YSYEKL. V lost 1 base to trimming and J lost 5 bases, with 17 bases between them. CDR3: CASSQALRGGINEKLFF. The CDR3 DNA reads TGCGCCAGCAGCCAAGCTCTAAGGGGAGGGATCAATGAAAAACTGTTTTTT.

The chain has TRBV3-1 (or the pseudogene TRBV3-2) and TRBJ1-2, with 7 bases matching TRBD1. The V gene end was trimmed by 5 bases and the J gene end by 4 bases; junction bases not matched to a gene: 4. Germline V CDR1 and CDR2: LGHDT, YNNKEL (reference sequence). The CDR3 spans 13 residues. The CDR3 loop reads CASSEGQFYGYTF. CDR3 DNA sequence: TGTGCCAGCAGCGAGGGACAGTTCTATGGCTACACCTTC.

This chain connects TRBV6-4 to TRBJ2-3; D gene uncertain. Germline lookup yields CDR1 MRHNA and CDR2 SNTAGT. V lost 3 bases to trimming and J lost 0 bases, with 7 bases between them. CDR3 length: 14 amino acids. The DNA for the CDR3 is TGTGCCAGCAGTGAACAGCTGAGCACAGATACGCAGTATTTT. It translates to CASSEQLSTDTQYF.

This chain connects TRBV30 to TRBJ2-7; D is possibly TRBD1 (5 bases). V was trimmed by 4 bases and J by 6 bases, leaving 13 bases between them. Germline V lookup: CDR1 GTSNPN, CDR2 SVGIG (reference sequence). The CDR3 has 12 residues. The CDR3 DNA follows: TGTGCCTGGATTCAGGGTGTAAGCGAGCAGTACTTC. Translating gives CAWIQGVSEQYF.

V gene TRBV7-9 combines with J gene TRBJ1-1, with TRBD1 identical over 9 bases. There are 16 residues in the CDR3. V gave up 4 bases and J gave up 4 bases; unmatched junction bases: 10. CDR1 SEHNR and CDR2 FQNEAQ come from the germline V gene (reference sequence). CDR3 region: CASSSPPGQGVTEAFF. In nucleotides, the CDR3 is TGTGCCAGCAGCTCGCCACCGGGACAGGGCGTCACTGAAGCTTTCTTT.

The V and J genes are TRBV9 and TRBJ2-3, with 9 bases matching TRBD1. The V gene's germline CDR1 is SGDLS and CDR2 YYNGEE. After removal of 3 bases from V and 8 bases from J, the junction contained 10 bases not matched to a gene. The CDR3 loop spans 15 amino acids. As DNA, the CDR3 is TGTGCCAGCAGCGGTTCTACACAGGGGGCTGGTACGCAGTATTTT. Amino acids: CASSGSTQGAGTQYF.

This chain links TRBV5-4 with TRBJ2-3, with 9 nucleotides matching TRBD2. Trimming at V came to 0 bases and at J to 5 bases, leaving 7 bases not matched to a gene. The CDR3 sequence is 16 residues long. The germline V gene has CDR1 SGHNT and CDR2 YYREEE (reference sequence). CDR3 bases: TGTGCCAGCAGCTTGGATAGCGGGAGTTATTTAGATACGCAGTATTTT. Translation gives CASSLDSGSYLDTQYF.

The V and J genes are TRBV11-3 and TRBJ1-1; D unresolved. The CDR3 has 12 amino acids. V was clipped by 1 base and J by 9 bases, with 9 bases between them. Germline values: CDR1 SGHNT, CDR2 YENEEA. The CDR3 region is CASSLAPQQAFF. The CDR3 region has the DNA TGTGCCAGCAGCTTAGCCCCACAACAAGCTTTCTTT.

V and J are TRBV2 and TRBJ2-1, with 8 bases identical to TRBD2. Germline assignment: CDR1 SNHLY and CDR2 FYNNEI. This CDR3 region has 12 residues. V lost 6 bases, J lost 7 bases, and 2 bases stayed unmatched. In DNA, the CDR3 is TGTGCCAGCAGCTCTAGCGGGAATGAGCAGTTCTTC. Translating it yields CASSSSGNEQFF.

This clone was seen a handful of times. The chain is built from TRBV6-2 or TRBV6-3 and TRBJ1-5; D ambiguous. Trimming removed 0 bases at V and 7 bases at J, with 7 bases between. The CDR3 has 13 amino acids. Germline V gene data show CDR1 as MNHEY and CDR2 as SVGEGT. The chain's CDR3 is CASSYSSQQPQHF. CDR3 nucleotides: TGTGCCAGCAGTTACTCCTCCCAGCAGCCCCAGCATTTT.

CDR3 sequence reads: CASSYWGQQETQYF. In DNA form, the CDR3 reads TGTGCCAGCAGTTACTGGGGGCAACAAGAGACCCAGTACTTC. The V gene is TRBV6-5, the J gene TRBJ2-5; tentatively, D is TRBD1 (6 bases). The germline CDR1 and CDR2 sequences are MNHEY and SVGAGI. V lost 1 base and J 2 bases, leaving 8 bases between the germline ends. The CDR3 loop spans 14 amino acids.

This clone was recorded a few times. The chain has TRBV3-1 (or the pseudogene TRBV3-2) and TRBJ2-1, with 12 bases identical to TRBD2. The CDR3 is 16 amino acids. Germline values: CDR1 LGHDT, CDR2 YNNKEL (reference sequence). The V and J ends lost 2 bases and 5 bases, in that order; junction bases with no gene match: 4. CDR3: CASSQLAGGWHNEQFF. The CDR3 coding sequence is TGTGCCAGCAGCCAACTAGCGGGAGGGTGGCACAATGAGCAGTTCTTC.